In this sample, the clone carrying this T cell receptor beta chain turned up a few times. The source of the sample is a study of patients and donors after allogeneic stem cell transplantation. Trimming cost V 1 base and J 9 bases, with 7 bases left between them. From germline, CDR1 is SGHTA and CDR2 FQGNSA. The CDR3 sequence is 12 residues long. TCRdb recomputed calls from the RT-PCR reads with MiXCR, one row per CDR3 protein. The sample carries over 350,000 distinct CDR3 sequences, 16% recorded once. The receptor was derived from a human donor who was either an allogeneic HSCT recipient or a stem cell or donor lymphocyte infusion donor (not recorded which). It is not recorded whose cells these are; they may come from a transplant donor. The specimen sequenced was blood, either unsorted or a sorted T cell fraction (not recorded which). V usage is TRBV7-2 and J usage is TRBJ2-1; no definite D call. CDR3 sequence: CASSLGTTEQFF. The CDR3 DNA reads as TGTGCCAGCAGCTTAGGGACGACTGAGCAGTTCTTC.